These 4 T cell receptor beta chains share one sample of origin, sequenced in a study of T cell responses to AZD1222 COVID-19 vaccine (dated by TCRdb to the early 2020s). The time point label of this sample denotes: about 28 days (+/-7) after the second vaccine dose. The library was prepared using the immunoSEQ multiplex PCR assay. TCRdb provides this immuneACCESS table in a form limited to in-frame rearrangements. Some clones are lacking; in checked studies, under half of them reflect an unresolved V gene, and why the rest are absent is not known. The sample contains approximately 77,000 clones, about 92% of them found a single time. The top ten clonotypes cover under 5% of the sample. Here the sequenced sample was peripheral blood, taken 28 days after the second AZD1222 dose. The receptors were gathered from an adult who received the AZD1222 COVID-19 vaccine.

The V and J genes are TRBV18 and TRBJ2-2, with D possibly called TRBD1 or TRBD2 (5 bases each). Germline V gives CDR1 KGHSH, CDR2 LQKENI. The CDR3 consists of 14 residues. V lost 2 bases and J 2 bases, leaving 6 bases between the germline ends. The CDR3 protein is CASSPGTNTGELFF. The CDR3 DNA reads as TGTGCCAGCTCACCAGGGACCAACACCGGGGAGCTGTTTTTT. Variable domain in full (rest from reference TRBV18 and TRBJ2-2): NAGVMQNPRHLVRRRGQEARLRCSPMKGHSHVYWYRQLPEEGLKFMVYLQKENIIDESGMPKERFSAEFPKEGPSILRIQQVVRGDSAAYFCASSPGTNTGELFFGEGSRLTVL.

The chain links TRBV28 to TRBJ1-2; 7 nucleotides align to TRBD1. This CDR3 is 15 amino acids long. V lost 1 base, J lost 4 bases, and 6 bases stayed unmatched. Germline V gene data show CDR1 as MDHEN and CDR2 as SYDVKM. The CDR3 DNA is TGTGCCAGCAGTTTATATCGGACAGGTATCTATGGCTACACCTTC. Protein: CASSLYRTGIYGYTF.

The chain is built from TRBV11-2 and TRBJ1-2; tentative D call: TRBD1 (5 bases). The CDR3 has 16 residues. CDR1 and CDR2 from the germline V gene are SGHAT and FQNNGV. V was clipped by 4 bases and J by 3 bases, with 18 bases between them. The CDR3 DNA follows: TGTGCCAGCAGCTCAATCAAAAGCAGGGTGGACTATGGCTACACCTTC. Translating it yields CASSSIKSRVDYGYTF.

The chain joins TRBV5-1 to TRBJ2-2; 7 nucleotides line up with TRBD2. CDR3 length equals 15 residues. J was trimmed by 5 bases and V by 4 bases; bases with no gene match: 8. Germline V gene sequence: CDR1 SGHRS, CDR2 YFSETQ. The CDR3 DNA follows: TGCGCCAGCAGCCCGGTCGGGCGGGGGACCGGGGAGCTGTTTTTT. Amino acid sequence: CASSPVGRGTGELFF. Together with reference TRBV5-1 and TRBJ2-2, the CDR3 gives the full variable domain: KAGVTQTPRYLIKTRGQQVTLSCSPISGHRSVSWYQQTPGQGLQFLFEYFSETQRNKGNFPGRFSGRQFSNSRSEMNVSTLELGDSALYLCASSPVGRGTGELFFGEGSRLTVL.